This passage covers 7 T cell receptor beta chains from one sample sequenced in a study of blood T cell repertoires in COVID-19. Sequenced by immunoSEQ multiplex PCR; TCRdb stores in-frame clones only, minus some. This sample has about 200,000 clones, with over 80% found just once. The sequencing input was peripheral blood. All receptors derive from a man aged 40-49 years with acute or convalescent COVID-19.

The CDR3 protein is CASSLTADQPQHF. The CDR3 nucleotides are TGTGCCAGCAGCTTAACAGCTGACCAGCCCCAGCATTTT. This sequence joins TRBV13 and TRBJ1-5; unclear D gene. Trimming left V 2 bases short and J 7 bases short, with 9 bases between. The CDR3 consists of 13 residues. CDR1 and CDR2 (germline): PRHDT, FYEKMQ (reference sequence).

The chain employs TRBV24-1 and TRBJ1-6; TRBD1 aligns across 7 bases. CDR1 is KGHDR and CDR2 is SFDVKD in the germline V gene. V dropped 12 bases and J dropped 0; count of bases not matched to a gene: 19. The CDR3 is 19 amino acids. The CDR3 loop reads CAAPRQGVKFISYNSPLHF. CDR3 nucleotide sequence: TGTGCCGCCCCCCGACAGGGAGTAAAGTTTATCTCCTATAATTCACCCCTCCACTTT.

The chain is built from TRBV7-2 and TRBJ2-6; D possibly corresponds to TRBD2 (6 bases). Trimming took 5 bases from V and 0 from J, leaving 11 bases between them. This CDR3 spans 16 amino acids. From germline, CDR1 is SGHTA and CDR2 FQGNSA. CDR3 sequence (DNA): TGTGCCAGCAGCCGGGACTCGGCCTCTGGGGCCAACGTCCTGACTTTC. This sequence encodes CASSRDSASGANVLTF.

The rearrangement uses TRBV9 and TRBJ2-5; D perhaps matches TRBD2 (6 bases). This CDR3 region has 14 residues. Germline CDR1 is SGDLS and CDR2 is YYNGEE. Trimming took 0 bases from V and 4 from J, leaving 10 bases between them. The CDR3 DNA sequence: TGTGCCAGCAGCGTAGGCGGGGATCGAGAGACCCAGTACTTC. It codes for CASSVGGDRETQYF.

The chain employs TRBV19 and TRBJ1-3; 8 bases agree with TRBD1. The V and J ends lost 7 bases and 2 bases, in that order; junction bases with no gene match: 7. CDR3 length: 15 amino acids. Germline CDR1 LNHDA, CDR2 SQIVND (reference sequence). CDR3 protein: CASIDRGVAGNTIYF. Here the CDR3 DNA reads TGTGCCAGTATCGACAGGGGAGTCGCTGGAAACACCATATATTTT. The variable domain in full, completed from reference TRBV19 and TRBJ1-3, reads DGGITQSPKYLFRKEGQNVTLSCEQNLNHDAMYWYRQDPGQGLRLIYYSQIVNDFQKGDIAEGYSVSREKKESFPLTVTSAQKNPTAFYLCASIDRGVAGNTIYFGEGSWLTVV.

The rearrangement joins TRBV9 to TRBJ2-7; 11 bases align to TRBD1. The germline V gene has CDR1 SGDLS and CDR2 YYNGEE. V dropped 3 bases and J dropped 3; count of bases not matched to a gene: 5. CDR3 size: 15 residues. Here the CDR3 reads CASSAKGTGGYEQYF. The CDR3 region has the DNA TGTGCCAGCAGCGCCAAAGGGACAGGGGGCTACGAGCAGTACTTC.

CDR3 residues: CASSLGGGTSSYNEQFF. For the CDR3, the DNA is TGTGCCAGCAGCTTAGGCGGGGGGACTAGTTCCTACAATGAGCAGTTCTTC. The chain has TRBV7-2 and TRBJ2-1; 8 positions match TRBD2. Trimming removed 1 base from V and 1 base from J; junction bases left unmatched: 6. The CDR3 has 17 residues. Germline V gene sequence: CDR1 SGHTA, CDR2 FQGNSA.